This T cell receptor beta chain was retrieved from a study of cytotoxic CD8 clonotypes in ibrutinib-treated CLL. Study details: Mean values per sample were 260,000 or so productive templates and 75,000 to 100,000 productive rearrangements. Study-level results: Clonality (at baseline) was higher than in age-matched healthy donors and tracked circulating CD8+ T-cell counts.

This clone appeared once. Its antigen remains unidentified. Germline V lookup: CDR1 LNHNV, CDR2 YYDKDF (reference sequence). The V end was cut by 2 bases, the J end by 1 base, with 8 bases between. The CDR3 totals 14 residues. Profiling relied on immunoSEQ multiplex PCR, and the TCRdb table lists in-frame clones only, not all of them. Of roughly 180,000 clones detected, roughly 72% appear once; the ten largest clones hold roughly 13%. The TCR originated in a human donor with chronic lymphocytic leukemia. The chain employs TRBV15 and TRBJ1-1, with TRBD1 as a possible D gene (6 bases). Sequenced here: PBMCs, sampled after 24 months of ibrutinib treatment. The CDR3 protein is CATSRYRENTEAFF. The CDR3 coding sequence is TGTGCCACCAGCAGATACAGGGAGAACACTGAAGCTTTCTTT.